The 28 T cell receptor beta chains listed next were all sequenced from one sample in a study of shared clonotypes between healthy human individuals. Measured with immunoSEQ multiplex PCR; TCRdb has only the in-frame clones, and not every one. Seen here are roughly 770,000 clones, about 96% observed once, and the top ten hold under 0.3%. The naive CD8 population came from CD45RO-negative cells selected for CCR7, without terminally differentiated effector memory CD45RA+ cells. Sequenced input: naive CD8+ T cells sorted from blood. These TCRs come from a man aged 25-40 years in good health.

This chain links TRBV6-1 with TRBJ2-5, with 7 bases identical to TRBD1. The CDR3 totals 14 residues. V lost 7 bases, J lost 3 bases, and 8 bases stayed unmatched. Per germline, CDR1 MNHNS and CDR2 SASEGT. The CDR3 is CASTHRDRKETQYF. CDR3 coding DNA: TGTGCCAGCACACACCGGGACAGAAAAGAGACCCAGTACTTC.

The chain carries TRBV7-9 and TRBJ2-7; 7 bases fit TRBD1. CDR3 length: 14 residues. The junction had 7 bases not matched to a gene; V was cut back by 5 bases and J by 3 bases. The germline V gene encodes CDR1 SEHNR and CDR2 FQNEAQ (reference sequence). CDR3 nucleotide sequence: TGTGCCAGCAGCCGCCGGGACAGAATCTACGAGCAGTACTTC. Its protein is CASSRRDRIYEQYF.

V is TRBV19 and J is TRBJ1-1; tentatively, D is TRBD1 (5 bases). The CDR3 has 12 residues. Germline V gives CDR1 LNHDA, CDR2 SQIVND (reference sequence). With 6 bases removed from V and 7 bases from J, the gap between germline ends came to 12 bases. The CDR3 nucleotides are TGTGCCAGTAGCCTCCAGGGCGTTGAAGCTTTCTTT. It specifies CASSLQGVEAFF.

The chain recombines TRBV19 with TRBJ1-3; D is unclear. Germline loops: CDR1 LNHDA, CDR2 SQIVND (reference sequence). The CDR3 extends over 15 amino acids. Trimming cost V 3 bases and J 0 bases, with 9 bases left between them. The CDR3 sequence: CASSIDSSSGNTIYF. CDR3 coding DNA: TGTGCCAGTAGTATCGACTCTTCCTCTGGAAACACCATATATTTT.

CDR3 amino acids: CASSHVAGGGDTQYF. The DNA for the CDR3 is TGTGCCAGCAGTCATGTAGCGGGTGGGGGAGATACGCAGTATTTT. The J gene is TRBJ2-3, the V gene TRBV27, with 7 bases aligning to TRBD2. The CDR3 loop spans 15 amino acids. Germline V CDR1 and CDR2: MNHEY, SMNVEV (reference sequence). Trimming cost V 5 bases and J 5 bases; bases outside gene matches: 10.

The chain combines TRBV7-9 with TRBJ2-1; 10 nucleotides match TRBD2. Germline V gene data show CDR1 as SEHNR and CDR2 as FQNEAQ (reference sequence). The V segment lost 3 bases and the J segment 5 bases; nucleotides outside the gene matches: 4. This CDR3 contains 15 residues. This CDR3 is CASSFTAGGHNEQFF. CDR3 DNA sequence: TGTGCCAGCAGCTTTACAGCGGGAGGGCACAATGAGCAGTTCTTC.

J is TRBJ2-5 and V is TRBV7-9; D is possibly TRBD2 (6 bases). The CDR3 is 14 amino acids. The germline V gene has CDR1 SEHNR and CDR2 FQNEAQ (reference sequence). The CDR3 DNA sequence: TGTGTCGCAACGTATGAAGGAGGGCAAGAGACCCAGTACTTC. Translating it yields CVATYEGGQETQYF.

The chain recombines TRBV7-6 with TRBJ2-1, with D perhaps TRBD2 (5 bases). V shed 2 bases and J shed 3 bases, with 20 bases lying between them. CDR3 length: 18 amino acids. Germline V gene sequence: CDR1 SGHVS, CDR2 FNYEAQ. For the CDR3, the DNA is TGTGCCAGCAGCTTATTGTCTAGCCCATCTCCAGGCTACAATGAGCAGTTCTTC. Translation gives CASSLLSSPSPGYNEQFF.

This clone has only one observation. The chain joins TRBV28 to TRBJ2-7; 10 bases are shared with TRBD1. Germline V gives CDR1 MDHEN, CDR2 SYDVKM. J was trimmed by 0 bases and V by 6 bases; bases with no gene match: 8. This CDR3 contains 16 residues. CDR3 in amino acids: CASRGTGVGPSYEQYF. CDR3 in DNA: TGTGCCAGCAGGGGGACAGGGGTCGGCCCCTCCTACGAGCAGTACTTC.

The genes are TRBV7-9 and TRBJ1-5; unclear D gene. There are 13 residues in the CDR3. The V gene lost 6 bases and the J gene lost 6 bases, with 12 bases spanning the gap. CDR1 is SEHNR and CDR2 is FQNEAQ in the germline V gene (reference sequence). The CDR3, as DNA: TGTGCCAGCAGTTTAAACGGAGTTCAGCCCCAGCATTTT. Translation: CASSLNGVQPQHF. Drawing the rest from reference TRBV7-9 and TRBJ1-5, the complete variable domain is DTGVSQNPRHKITKRGQNVTFRCDPISEHNRLYWYRQTLGQGPEFLTYFQNEAQLEKSRLLSDRFSAERPKGSFSTLEIQRTEQGDSAMYLCASSLNGVQPQHFGDGTRLSIL.

The V and J genes are TRBV27 and TRBJ2-7; 11 bases are shared with TRBD1. The V segment lost 1 base and the J segment 5 bases; nucleotides outside the gene matches: 7. This CDR3 contains 16 residues. Germline V gives CDR1 MNHEY, CDR2 SMNVEV (reference sequence). The CDR3 loop reads CASSLFLGQGAHEQYF. The CDR3 DNA reads TGTGCCAGCAGTTTATTCCTTGGACAGGGGGCTCACGAGCAGTACTTC.

This clone showed up just a few times. Other DNA sequences in the same sample also yield this CDR3. The chain carries TRBV7-9 and TRBJ2-1; D is unresolved. The V end was cut by 3 bases, the J end by 0 bases, with 3 bases between. The CDR3 covers 13 residues. CDR1 and CDR2 from the germline V gene are SEHNR and FQNEAQ (reference sequence). CDR3 nucleotides: TGTGCCAGCAGCTTCGTCTCCTACAATGAGCAGTTCTTC. It yields the protein CASSFVSYNEQFF.

V is TRBV6-1 and J is TRBJ2-7; unclear D gene. CDR3 length: 16 amino acids. V was clipped by 2 bases and J by 2 bases, with 16 bases between them. From germline, CDR1 is MNHNS and CDR2 SASEGT. The CDR3 sequence is CASSELKSVGAYEQYF. CDR3 nucleotide sequence: TGTGCCAGCAGTGAACTAAAAAGCGTTGGGGCCTACGAGCAGTACTTC.

The chain joins TRBV5-1 to TRBJ1-4; possibly TRBD1 for D (5 bases). V was shortened by 2 bases and J by 8 bases, with 22 bases between the two germline ends. There are 17 residues in the CDR3. Germline CDR1 SGHRS, CDR2 YFSETQ. DNA of the CDR3: TGCGCCAGCAGCTTTGATACCGGGACGAAGGTTGGGGAAAAACTGTTTTTT. Its protein is CASSFDTGTKVGEKLFF.

The gene calls are TRBV7-8 and TRBJ1-4; tentative D call: TRBD1 (6 bases). Deletions cut 6 bases from V and 0 bases from J, with 14 bases between. The germline V gene encodes CDR1 SGHVS and CDR2 FQNEAQ. The CDR3 extends over 16 amino acids. CDR3 sequence: CASSYPRGATNEKLFF. CDR3 bases: TGTGCCAGCAGTTACCCCAGGGGCGCAACTAATGAAAAACTGTTTTTT.

The chain carries TRBV7-9 and TRBJ1-2, with 7 bases identical to TRBD1. The J segment lost 7 bases and the V segment lost 5 bases, leaving 10 bases of the junction unmatched. Germline V gives CDR1 SEHNR, CDR2 FQNEAQ (reference sequence). The CDR3 is made up of 14 amino acids. The CDR3 region has the DNA TGTGCCAGCAGCAACCCCAGGGGGAAGGGTGGCTACACCTTC. Residues: CASSNPRGKGGYTF.

This chain joins TRBV4-3 and TRBJ2-7; 13 nucleotides agree with TRBD2. The germline CDR1 and CDR2 sequences are LGHNA and YSLEER. This CDR3 region has 18 residues. V trimming: 0 bases; J trimming: 4 bases; junction bases outside the gene matches: 9. CDR3 loop: CASSQEVFGTSGNYEQYF. The CDR3 bases are TGCGCCAGCAGCCAAGAGGTCTTTGGGACTAGCGGGAATTACGAGCAGTACTTC.

The chain is built from TRBV5-1 and TRBJ2-7; D is ambiguous. V was shortened by 0 bases and J by 7 bases, with 11 bases between the two germline ends. CDR1 and CDR2 (germline): SGHRS, YFSETQ. The CDR3 spans 13 residues. CDR3 loop: CASSLESRPEQYF. The CDR3 nucleotides read TGCGCCAGCAGCTTGGAGTCCAGGCCTGAGCAGTACTTC.

A single count supports this clone. The chain is built from TRBV19 and TRBJ2-5; TRBD1 agrees at 7 bases. V lost 4 bases to trimming and J lost 2 bases; unmatched junction nucleotides: 4. From germline, CDR1 is LNHDA and CDR2 SQIVND (reference sequence). This CDR3 region has 14 residues. CDR3 nucleotide sequence: TGTGCCAGTAGTACCGGGACAGTTCAAGAGACCCAGTACTTC. It specifies CASSTGTVQETQYF.

This clone was observed a single time. V usage is TRBV27 and J usage is TRBJ2-7; 9 nucleotides align to TRBD2. In germline, CDR1 is MNHEY, CDR2 SMNVEV (reference sequence). The CDR3 has 15 amino acids. The J segment lost 2 bases and the V segment lost 4 bases, leaving 6 bases of the junction unmatched. The CDR3 DNA reads as TGTGCCAGCAGTTCACAGCGGGAGGAAACCTACGAGCAGTACTTC. Amino acids: CASSSQREETYEQYF.

The chain recombines TRBV27 with TRBJ2-1; the D is unclear. Trimming removed 2 bases at V and 0 bases at J, with 8 bases between. The CDR3 is 15 residues long. Germline V gene lookup returns CDR1 MNHEY and CDR2 SMNVEV (reference sequence). The CDR3 bases are TGTGCCAGCAGTTTAACGACTTCCTCCTACAATGAGCAGTTCTTC. It translates to CASSLTTSSYNEQFF.

The V gene is TRBV27, the J gene TRBJ1-1; 8 bases match TRBD1. CDR1 is MNHEY, CDR2 SMNVEV, per germline (reference sequence). V was clipped by 6 bases and J by 6 bases; unmatched bases: 6. This CDR3 has 13 residues. This chain's CDR3 is CASSLIQGAEAFF. CDR3 bases: TGTGCCAGCAGCCTCATACAGGGGGCTGAAGCTTTCTTT.

This rearrangement joins TRBV7-2 to TRBJ2-7; perhaps TRBD2 as D (5 bases). Trimming removed 1 base at V and 0 bases at J, with 13 bases between. Germline CDR1 SGHTA, CDR2 FQGNSA. CDR3 length: 16 amino acids. For the CDR3, the DNA is TGTGCCAGCAGCTTAGAGGACTTCGGACGCTCCTACGAGCAGTACTTC. Translated, it gives CASSLEDFGRSYEQYF.

The chain is built from TRBV9 and TRBJ2-3, with TRBD1 matching 7 bases. Trimming at V came to 0 bases and at J to 3 bases, leaving 7 bases not matched to a gene. The CDR3 length is 16 residues. Germline assignment: CDR1 SGDLS and CDR2 YYNGEE. The CDR3 nucleotides read TGTGCCAGCAGCGTAGAGGCAGGGGGTAAGACAGATACGCAGTATTTT. Translation: CASSVEAGGKTDTQYF.

The CDR3 DNA reads TGTGCCAGCAGTTTAGGTGGAGGCCAAGAGACCCAGTACTTC. Translated: CASSLGGGQETQYF. The chain links TRBV27 to TRBJ2-5; tentatively, D is TRBD2 (5 bases). Trimming left V 2 bases short and J 1 base short, with 8 bases between. The germline V gene encodes CDR1 MNHEY and CDR2 SMNVEV (reference sequence). This CDR3 is built from 14 residues.

The rearrangement links TRBV27 to TRBJ1-3; possibly TRBD1 for D (5 bases). This CDR3 is built from 15 residues. Looked up from germline, CDR1 is MNHEY and CDR2 is SMNVEV (reference sequence). V lost 7 bases and J 0 bases, leaving 13 bases between the germline ends. CDR3 residues: CASTGGRDSGNTIYF. DNA for the CDR3: TGTGCCAGCACTGGGGGGAGGGACTCTGGAAACACCATATATTTT.

The chain couples TRBV9 to TRBJ1-2; 10 nucleotides match TRBD1. V lost 4 bases, J lost 4 bases, and 7 bases stayed unmatched. The germline CDR1 and CDR2 sequences are SGDLS and YYNGEE. The length of the CDR3 is 15 residues. CDR3 sequence (DNA): TGTGCCAGCAGCTTTAGGACAGGGGGTCGCTATGGCTACACCTTC. This encodes CASSFRTGGRYGYTF.

This rearrangement joins TRBV27 to TRBJ2-7, with D maybe TRBD1 (6 bases). From germline, CDR1 is MNHEY and CDR2 SMNVEV (reference sequence). Trimming shortened V by 6 bases and J by 2 bases, and 14 bases separated the two germline ends. CDR3 size: 14 residues. CDR3 in amino acids: CASSPIGTTYEQYF. CDR3 DNA sequence: TGTGCCAGCAGCCCCATCGGGACAACCTACGAGCAGTACTTC.